Reported below is one T cell receptor (beta chain). V lost 6 bases and J 2 bases, leaving 10 bases between the germline ends. The CDR3 spans 14 residues. The germline CDR1 and CDR2 sequences are PRHDT and FYEKMQ (reference sequence). Per the study methods: Reference gene primer amplification gave estimated nucleated cell counts. The assay was immunoSEQ multiplex PCR, and TCRdb's table has in-frame clones only and misses some. From that table come the V and J calls and clone size; the DNA was used to work out D and trimming. The table shows around 150,000 clones, with around 80% occurring only once. The data belong to a study of blood T cell repertoires in COVID-19. The wider study: Samples came from the United States, Italy and Spain, spanning acute and convalescent COVID-19. Nucleic acid was either cDNA or gDNA, and it came from T cells, B-cell-depleted T cells, or PBMCs.

This sequence originates from a man in his forties or fifties with acute or convalescent COVID-19. Sequenced: peripheral blood. The chain joins TRBV13 to TRBJ2-2; D is perhaps TRBD1 (5 bases). The CDR3 sequence is CASRQGLNTGELFF. CDR3 coding DNA: TGTGCCAGCAGGCAGGGTTTAAACACCGGGGAGCTGTTTTTT.